This T cell receptor (beta chain) was recovered during a study of T cells after yellow fever vaccination. Generation of TCR cDNA used 5'RACE template switching (which added a universal primer site and UMIs). TCRdb redid the calling of the 5' RACE reads with MiXCR, one entry per CDR3 protein. Among about 220,000 distinct CDR3 sequences, more than 3% were seen once, and the ten largest hold 3.2%. V gave up 8 bases and J gave up 1 base, with 16 bases separating them. Germline CDR1 reads SQVTM; CDR2 reads ANQGSEA. There are 14 residues in the CDR3. Of note for this clonotype: Antigen unknown.

Study-wide points: A weaker secondary response peaked on day 5, the primary on day 15. Contamination of FACS-sorted repertoires by abundant clonotypes from the bulk population could occur. Most clones from primary vaccination were detected again post-booster (96% CD4, approximately 90% CD8).

This chain links TRBV29-1 with TRBJ2-3; no definite D call. The sequence derives from a man aged 18 to 35 who received the YFV17D yellow fever vaccine. Sequences were derived from CD4+ T cells sorted from PBMCs, sampled 10 days after the yellow fever booster vaccination. The DNA of the CDR3 is TGCAGCCACCGGGCCCTACCCCGCACAGATACGCAGTATTTT. As protein: CSHRALPRTDTQYF.